The sequence of this TCR beta chain was determined in a study of shared clonotypes between healthy human individuals. Those who donated were healthy HIV-negative adults, with no recent acute infections or vaccinations reported. This CDR3 is 15 amino acids long. The germline CDR1 and CDR2 sequences are KGHSH and LQKENI. The ends were cut back, 0 bases at V and 6 bases at J, with 12 bases in the middle. Execution of the assay was at deep level. The method was immunoSEQ multiplex PCR; TCRdb's version includes in-frame clones alone and lacks a portion of them. The sample includes approximately 530,000 clones, about 96% of them seen just once.

The sequencing sample was made of naive CD4+ T cells sorted from blood. Sample subset: CD45RA+ positively selected. The chain joins TRBV18 to TRBJ2-1; D may be TRBD2 (6 bases). The receptor comes from a woman aged 25 to 45 in good health. The CDR3 coding sequence is TGTGCCAGCTCACCACCGGGAGGTGGGGTCAATGAGCAGTTCTTC. Its protein product is CASSPPGGGVNEQFF.